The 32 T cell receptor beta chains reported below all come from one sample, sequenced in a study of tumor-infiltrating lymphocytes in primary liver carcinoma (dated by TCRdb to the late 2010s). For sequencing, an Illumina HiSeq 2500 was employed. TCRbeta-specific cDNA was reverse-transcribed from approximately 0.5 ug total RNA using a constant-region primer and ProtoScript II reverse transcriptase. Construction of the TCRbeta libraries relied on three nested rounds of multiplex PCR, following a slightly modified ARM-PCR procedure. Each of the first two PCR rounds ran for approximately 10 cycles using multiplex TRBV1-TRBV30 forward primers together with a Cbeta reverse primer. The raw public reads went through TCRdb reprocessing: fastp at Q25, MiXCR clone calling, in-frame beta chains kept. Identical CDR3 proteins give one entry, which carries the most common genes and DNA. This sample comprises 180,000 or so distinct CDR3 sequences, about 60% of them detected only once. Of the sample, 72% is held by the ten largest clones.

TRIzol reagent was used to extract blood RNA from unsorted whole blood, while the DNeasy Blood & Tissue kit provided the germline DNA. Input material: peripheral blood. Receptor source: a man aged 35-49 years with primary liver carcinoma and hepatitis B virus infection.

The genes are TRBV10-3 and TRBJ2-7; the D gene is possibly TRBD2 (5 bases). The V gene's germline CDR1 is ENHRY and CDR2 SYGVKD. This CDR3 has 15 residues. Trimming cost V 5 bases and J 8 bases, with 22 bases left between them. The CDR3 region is CAISPSVGEPTQQYF. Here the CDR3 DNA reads TGTGCCATCAGTCCTTCAGTGGGAGAACCTACCCAGCAGTACTTC.

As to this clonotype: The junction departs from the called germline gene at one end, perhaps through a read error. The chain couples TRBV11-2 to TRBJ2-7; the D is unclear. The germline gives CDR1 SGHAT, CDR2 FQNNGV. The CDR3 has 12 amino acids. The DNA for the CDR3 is TGTGCCATCAGCTTAGAACTATACGAGCAGCACTTC. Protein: CAISLELYEQHF.

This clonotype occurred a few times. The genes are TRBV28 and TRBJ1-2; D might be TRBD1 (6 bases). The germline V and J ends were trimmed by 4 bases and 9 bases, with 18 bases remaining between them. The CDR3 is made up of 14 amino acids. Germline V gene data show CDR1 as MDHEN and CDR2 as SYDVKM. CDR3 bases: TGTGCCAGCAGTTCTACGAATAACGACAGGCGCTACACCTTC. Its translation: CASSSTNNDRRYTF.

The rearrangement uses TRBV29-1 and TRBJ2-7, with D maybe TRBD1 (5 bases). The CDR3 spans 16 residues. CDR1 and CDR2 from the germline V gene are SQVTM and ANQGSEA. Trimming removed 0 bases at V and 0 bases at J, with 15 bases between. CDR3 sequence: CSVEDKAGPSSYEQYF. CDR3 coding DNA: TGCAGCGTTGAAGATAAAGCAGGGCCGAGCTCCTACGAGCAGTACTTC.

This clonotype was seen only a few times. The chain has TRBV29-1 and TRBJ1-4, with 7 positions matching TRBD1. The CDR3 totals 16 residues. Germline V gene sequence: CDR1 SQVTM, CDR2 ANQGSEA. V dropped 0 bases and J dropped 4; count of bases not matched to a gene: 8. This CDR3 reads CSVEDKAGQHNEKLFF. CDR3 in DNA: TGCAGCGTTGAAGATAAGGCGGGACAGCATAATGAAAAACTGTTTTTT.

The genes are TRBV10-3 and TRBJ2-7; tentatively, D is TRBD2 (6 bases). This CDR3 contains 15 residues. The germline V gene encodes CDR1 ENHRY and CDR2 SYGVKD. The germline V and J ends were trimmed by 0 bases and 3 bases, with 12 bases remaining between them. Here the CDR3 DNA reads TGTGCCATCAGTGAGTCGAATTGGAGGGACTACGAGCAGTACTTC. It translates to CAISESNWRDYEQYF.

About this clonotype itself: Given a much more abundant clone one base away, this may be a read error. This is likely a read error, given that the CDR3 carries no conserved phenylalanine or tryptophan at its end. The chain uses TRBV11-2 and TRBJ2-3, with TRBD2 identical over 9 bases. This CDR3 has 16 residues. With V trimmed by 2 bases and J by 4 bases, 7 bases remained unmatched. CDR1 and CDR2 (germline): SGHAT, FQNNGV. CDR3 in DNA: TGTGCCAGCAGCTTACCCGGGACTAGCCGGGCAGATACGCAGTATTCT. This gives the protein CASSLPGTSRADTQYS.

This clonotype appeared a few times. This CDR3 is CAWSVTGEQYF. DNA for the CDR3: TGTGCCTGGAGTGTAACGGGCGAGCAGTACTTC. The rearrangement links TRBV30 to TRBJ2-7; no clear D. CDR3 length: 11 amino acids. V shed 0 bases and J shed 6 bases, with 6 bases lying between them. The germline CDR1 and CDR2 sequences are GTSNPN and SVGIG (reference sequence).

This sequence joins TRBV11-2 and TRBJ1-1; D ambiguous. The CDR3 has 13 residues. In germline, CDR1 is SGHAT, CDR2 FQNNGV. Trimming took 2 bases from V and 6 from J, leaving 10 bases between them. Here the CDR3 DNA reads TGTGCCAGCAGCTTAAGCTGCGGTGCTGAAGCTTTCTTT. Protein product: CASSLSCGAEAFF.

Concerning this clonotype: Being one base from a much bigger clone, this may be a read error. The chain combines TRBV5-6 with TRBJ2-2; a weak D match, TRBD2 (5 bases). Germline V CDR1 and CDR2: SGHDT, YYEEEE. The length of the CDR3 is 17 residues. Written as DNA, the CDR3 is TGTGCCAGCAGCCCTGGTCCGCGGACTTTGAACACCGGGAAGCTGTTTTTT. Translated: CASSPGPRTLNTGKLFF.

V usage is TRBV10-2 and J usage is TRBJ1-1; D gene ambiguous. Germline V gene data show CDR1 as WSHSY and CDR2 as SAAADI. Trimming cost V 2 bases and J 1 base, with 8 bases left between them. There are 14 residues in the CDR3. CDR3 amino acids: CASSETKQNTEAFF. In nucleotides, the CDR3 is TGCGCCAGCAGTGAGACCAAACAGAACACTGAAGCTTTCTTT.

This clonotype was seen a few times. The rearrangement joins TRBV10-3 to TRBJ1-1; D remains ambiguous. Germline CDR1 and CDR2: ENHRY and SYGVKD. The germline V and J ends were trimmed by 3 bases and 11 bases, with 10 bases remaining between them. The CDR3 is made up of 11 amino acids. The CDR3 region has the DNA TGTGCCATCAGTGACCAGATAGGGGCTTTCTTT. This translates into CAISDQIGAFF.

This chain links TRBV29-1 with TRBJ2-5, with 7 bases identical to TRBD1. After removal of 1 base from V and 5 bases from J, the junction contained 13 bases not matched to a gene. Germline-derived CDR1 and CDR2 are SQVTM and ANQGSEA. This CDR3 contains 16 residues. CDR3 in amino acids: CSVEGYPDRVGETQYF. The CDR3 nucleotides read TGCAGCGTTGAAGGCTACCCTGACAGGGTCGGGGAGACCCAGTACTTC.

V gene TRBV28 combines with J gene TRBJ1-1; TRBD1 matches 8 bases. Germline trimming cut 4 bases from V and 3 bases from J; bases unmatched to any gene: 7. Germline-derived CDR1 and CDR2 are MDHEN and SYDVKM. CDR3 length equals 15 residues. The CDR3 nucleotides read TGTGCCAGCAGTTCCGACAGGGGTAGGTACACTGAAGCTTTCTTT. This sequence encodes CASSSDRGRYTEAFF. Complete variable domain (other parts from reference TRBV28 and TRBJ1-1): DVKVTQSSRYLVKRTGEKVFLECVQDMDHENMFWYRQDPGLGLRLIYFSYDVKMKEKGDIPEGYSVSREKKERFSLILESASTNQTSMYLCASSSDRGRYTEAFFGQGTRLTVV.

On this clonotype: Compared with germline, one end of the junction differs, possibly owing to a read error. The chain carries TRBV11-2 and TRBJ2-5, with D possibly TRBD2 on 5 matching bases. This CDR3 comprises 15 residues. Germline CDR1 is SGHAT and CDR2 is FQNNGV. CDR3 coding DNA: TGTGCCAGCAGCTCGATAGGGAGCGGCCAAGAGACCCAGTGCTTC. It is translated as CASSSIGSGQETQCF.

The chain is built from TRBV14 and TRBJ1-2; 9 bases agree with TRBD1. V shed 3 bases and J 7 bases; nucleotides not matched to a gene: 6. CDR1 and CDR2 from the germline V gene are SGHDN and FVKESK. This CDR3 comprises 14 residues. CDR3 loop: CASSQDRGWSGYTF. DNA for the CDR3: TGTGCCAGCAGCCAGGACAGGGGTTGGAGTGGCTACACCTTC.

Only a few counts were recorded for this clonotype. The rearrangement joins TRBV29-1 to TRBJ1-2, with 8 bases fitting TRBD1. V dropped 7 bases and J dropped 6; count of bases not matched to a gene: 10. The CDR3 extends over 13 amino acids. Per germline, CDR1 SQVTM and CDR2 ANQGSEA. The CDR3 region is CSADTTGGDGYTF. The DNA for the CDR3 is TGCAGCGCCGACACCACAGGGGGAGATGGCTACACCTTC.

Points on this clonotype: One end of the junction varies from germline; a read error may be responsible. CDR3 sequence (DNA): TGTGCCAGCGCCAGACAGTCCCAAGAGACCCAGAACTTC. Protein product: CASARQSQETQNF. The chain uses TRBV11-2 and TRBJ2-5, with a weak D call TRBD1 (5 bases). The germline V gene encodes CDR1 SGHAT and CDR2 FQNNGV. The CDR3 consists of 13 residues.

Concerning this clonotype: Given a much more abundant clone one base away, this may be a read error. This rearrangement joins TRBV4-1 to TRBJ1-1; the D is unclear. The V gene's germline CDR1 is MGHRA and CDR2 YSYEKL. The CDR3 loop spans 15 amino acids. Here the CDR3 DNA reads TGCGCCAGCAGCCAAGAAGTCACCCAGAACACTGAAGGTTTCTTT. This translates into CASSQEVTQNTEGFF.

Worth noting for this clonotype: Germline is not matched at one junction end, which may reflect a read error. This chain's CDR3 is CATSVRGTPYNELFF. CDR3 in DNA: TGTGCCACCAGCGTTAGGGGGACCCCCTACAATGAGCTGTTCTTC. The rearrangement uses TRBV11-2 and TRBJ2-1, with D perhaps TRBD1 (6 bases). CDR3 length equals 15 residues. The germline gives CDR1 SGHAT, CDR2 FQNNGV.

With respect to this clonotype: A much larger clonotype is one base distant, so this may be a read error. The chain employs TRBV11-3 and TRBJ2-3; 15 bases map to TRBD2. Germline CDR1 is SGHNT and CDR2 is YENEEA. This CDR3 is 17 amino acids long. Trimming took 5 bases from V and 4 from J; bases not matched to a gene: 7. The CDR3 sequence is CASSAGTSGRLADTQYF. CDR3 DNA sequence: TGTGCCAGCAGCGCCGGGACTAGCGGGAGGTTGGCAGATACGCAGTATTTT.

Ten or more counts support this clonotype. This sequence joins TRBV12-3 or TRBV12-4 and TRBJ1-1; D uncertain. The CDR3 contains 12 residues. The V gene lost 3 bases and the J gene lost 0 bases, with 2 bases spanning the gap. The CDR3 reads CASSLMNTEAFF. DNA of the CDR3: TGTGCCAGCAGTTTGATGAACACTGAAGCTTTCTTT.

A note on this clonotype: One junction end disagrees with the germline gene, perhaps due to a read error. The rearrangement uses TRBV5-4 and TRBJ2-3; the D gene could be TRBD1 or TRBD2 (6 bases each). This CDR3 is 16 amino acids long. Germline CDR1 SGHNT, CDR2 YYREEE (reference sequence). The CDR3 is CASSLGAGGSTDTQYF. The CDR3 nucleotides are TGTGCCAGTAGCTTGGGGGCCGGGGGTAGCACAGATACGCAGTATTTT. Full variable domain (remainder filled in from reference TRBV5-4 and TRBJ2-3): ETGVTQSPTHLIKTRGQQVTLRCSSQSGHNTVSWYQQALGQGPQFIFQYYREEENGRGNFPPRFSGLQFPNYSSELNVNALELDDSALYLCASSLGAGGSTDTQYFGPGTRLTVL.

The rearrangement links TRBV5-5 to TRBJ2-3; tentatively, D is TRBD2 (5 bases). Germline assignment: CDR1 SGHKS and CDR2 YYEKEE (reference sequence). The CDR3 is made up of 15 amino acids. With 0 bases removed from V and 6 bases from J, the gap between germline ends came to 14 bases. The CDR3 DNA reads TGTGCCAGCAGCTTGGGCCCCACTGGGAGTGATACGCAGTATTTT. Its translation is CASSLGPTGSDTQYF.

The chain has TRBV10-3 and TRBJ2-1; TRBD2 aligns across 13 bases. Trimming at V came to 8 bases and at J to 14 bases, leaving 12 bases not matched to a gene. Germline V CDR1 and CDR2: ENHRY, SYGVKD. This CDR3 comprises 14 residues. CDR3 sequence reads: CAIRPGLAGSSEFF. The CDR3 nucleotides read TGTGCCATCCGACCGGGACTAGCGGGATCCAGTGAGTTCTTC.

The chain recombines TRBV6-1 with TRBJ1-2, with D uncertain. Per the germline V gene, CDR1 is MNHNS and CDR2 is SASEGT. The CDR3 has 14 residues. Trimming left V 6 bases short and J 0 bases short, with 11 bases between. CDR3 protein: CASSLQGSNYGYTF. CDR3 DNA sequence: TGTGCCAGCAGCCTTCAAGGATCTAACTATGGCTACACCTTC.

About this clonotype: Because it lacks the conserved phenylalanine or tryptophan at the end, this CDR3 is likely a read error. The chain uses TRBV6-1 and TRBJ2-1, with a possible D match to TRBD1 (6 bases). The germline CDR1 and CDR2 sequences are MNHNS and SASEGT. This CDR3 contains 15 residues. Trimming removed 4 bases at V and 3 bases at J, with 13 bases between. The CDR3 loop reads CASSGRQVVYNEQFS. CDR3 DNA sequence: TGTGCCAGCAGTGGGAGACAGGTAGTCTACAATGAGCAGTTCTCC.

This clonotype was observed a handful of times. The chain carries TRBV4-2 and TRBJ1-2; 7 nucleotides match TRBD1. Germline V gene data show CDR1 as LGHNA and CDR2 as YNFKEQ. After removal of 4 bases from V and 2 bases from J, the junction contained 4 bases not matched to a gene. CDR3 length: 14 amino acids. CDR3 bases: TGTGCCAGCAGCCTCACGACAGGGAACTATGGCTACACCTTC. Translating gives CASSLTTGNYGYTF.

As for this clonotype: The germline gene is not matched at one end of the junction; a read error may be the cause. CDR3 amino acids: CASSWNRDRVYEKFF. DNA for the CDR3: TGCGCCAGCAGCTGGAACCGGGACAGGGTTTATGAGAAGTTCTTC. V gene TRBV11-2 combines with J gene TRBJ2-1; 9 nucleotides agree with TRBD1. In germline, CDR1 is SGHAT, CDR2 FQNNGV. The length of the CDR3 is 15 residues.

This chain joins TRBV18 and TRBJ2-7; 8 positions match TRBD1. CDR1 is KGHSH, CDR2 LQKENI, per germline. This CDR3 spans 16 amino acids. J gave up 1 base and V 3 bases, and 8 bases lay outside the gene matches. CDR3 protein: CASSPNPGTGSYEQYF. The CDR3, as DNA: TGTGCCAGCTCACCTAACCCCGGGACAGGTTCCTACGAGCAGTACTTC.

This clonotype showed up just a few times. The CDR3 nucleotides are TGTGCCAGCAGTCAAGGACTCCGAGGTGTGCAGTTCTTC. Its protein product is CASSQGLRGVQFF. The J gene is TRBJ2-1, the V gene TRBV6-5; tentative D call: TRBD2 (5 bases). V lost 5 bases to trimming and J lost 12 bases, with 17 bases between them. This CDR3 comprises 13 residues. Germline CDR1 is MNHEY and CDR2 is SVGAGI.

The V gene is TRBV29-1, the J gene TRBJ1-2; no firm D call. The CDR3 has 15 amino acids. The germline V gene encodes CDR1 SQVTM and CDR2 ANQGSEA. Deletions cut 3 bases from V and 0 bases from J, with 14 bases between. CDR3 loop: CSVDRTLSTNYGYTF. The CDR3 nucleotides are TGCAGCGTTGACAGGACCCTCTCTACTAACTATGGCTACACCTTC. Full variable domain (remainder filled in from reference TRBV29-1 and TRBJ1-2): SAVISQKPSRDICQRGTSLTIQCQVDSQVTMMFWYRQQPGQSLTLIATANQGSEATYESGFVIDKFPISRPNLTFSTLTVSNMSPEDSSIYLCSVDRTLSTNYGYTFGSGTRLTVV.